The 9 T cell receptor beta chains reported below all come from one sample, sequenced in a study of circulating CD8 cells and anti-PD-1 response in melanoma. TCR libraries were prepared from around 15 ng of total RNA with the QIAseq Immune Repertoire TCR panel. TCRdb analysed the reads with MiXCR anew, one entry per CDR3 protein. The sample shows approximately 1,200 distinct CDR3 sequences, approximately 6% of them seen only once. Live CD3+CD8+TCRalphabeta+ cells were sorted into four subsets by PD-1 and/or TIGIT. This specimen was CD8+ T cells from PBMCs, taken at baseline or after one month of anti-PD-1 therapy (not recorded which). These receptors were collected from a human donor with melanoma.

By share of the sample, this clonotype is medium-sized. The J gene is TRBJ2-1, the V gene TRBV7-3, with 13 bases identical to TRBD2. V dropped 5 bases and J dropped 3; count of bases not matched to a gene: 13. Germline V gene lookup returns CDR1 SGHTA and CDR2 FQGTGA. The CDR3 sequence is 19 residues long. The CDR3 DNA reads TGTGCCAGCAGCGTTGAACCGGGACTAGCGGGGTTAGGCTACAATGAGCAGTTCTTC. Translating gives CASSVEPGLAGLGYNEQFF.

In DNA form, the CDR3 reads TGTGCCAGCAGTTTCCAGACTCGGAACGAGCAGTACTTC. It is translated as CASSFQTRNEQYF. The gene calls are TRBV6-5 and TRBJ2-7; D uncertain. V dropped 4 bases and J dropped 5 bases, with 12 bases sitting between them. Looked up from germline, CDR1 is MNHEY and CDR2 is SVGAGI. The CDR3 totals 13 residues.

This clonotype is categorized as large. This sequence joins TRBV2 and TRBJ2-1, with no clear D. There are 12 residues in the CDR3. The germline V gene has CDR1 SNHLY and CDR2 FYNNEI. V shed 7 bases and J shed 8 bases, with 12 bases lying between them. CDR3 in DNA: TGTGCCAGCACCCCCCGAGACGATGAGCAGTTCTTC. This gives the protein CASTPRDDEQFF.

By share, this clonotype counts as medium-sized. A junction boundary mismatches the germline segment, possibly from a read error. This chain joins TRBV28 and TRBJ2-1; possible D gene TRBD2, 5 bases. The CDR3 spans 15 residues. The germline gives CDR1 MDHEN, CDR2 SYDVKM. The CDR3 DNA reads TGTGTCAGCAGTCGGGGTGAAAGCTCCTACAATGAGCAGTTCTTC. The encoded protein is CVSSRGESSYNEQFF.

The rearrangement joins TRBV4-1 to TRBJ2-7; D is perhaps TRBD1 or TRBD2 (5 bases each). The V gene's germline CDR1 is MGHRA and CDR2 YSYEKL. The CDR3 runs to 14 residues. V was shortened by 1 base and J by 4 bases, with 11 bases between the two germline ends. The CDR3 DNA reads TGCGCCAGCAGCCAAGGGGACCGGGGATACGAGCAGTACTTC. Translating gives CASSQGDRGYEQYF.

By share of the sample, this clonotype is large. The chain employs TRBV19 and TRBJ2-2, with D possibly TRBD2 on 5 matching bases. The CDR3 is made up of 15 amino acids. Trimming took 4 bases from V and 2 from J, leaving 11 bases between them. Germline CDR1 LNHDA, CDR2 SQIVND (reference sequence). The CDR3: CASSRTGTNTGELFF. In DNA form, the CDR3 reads TGTGCCAGTAGTAGGACGGGAACTAACACCGGGGAGCTGTTTTTT.

This clonotype is deemed medium-sized (0.01 to 0.1%). The chain combines TRBV28 with TRBJ2-1; unclear D gene. Looked up from germline, CDR1 is MDHEN and CDR2 is SYDVKM. The V and J ends lost 6 bases and 4 bases respectively, with 13 bases between them. The CDR3 has 14 amino acids. The CDR3 sequence: CASSLYARYNEQFF. DNA for the CDR3: TGTGCCAGCAGCCTTTACGCGAGATACAATGAGCAGTTCTTC.

By sample fraction, this clonotype is large. The chain couples TRBV19 to TRBJ1-1; the D gene is possibly TRBD1 (5 bases). V lost 7 bases, J lost 3 bases, and 9 bases lay in between. The CDR3 runs to 12 residues. Germline values: CDR1 LNHDA, CDR2 SQIVND (reference sequence). The CDR3 sequence: CASKIGDTEAFF. The DNA for the CDR3 is TGTGCCAGTAAAATAGGGGACACTGAAGCTTTCTTT.

This clonotype is large by share. This sequence joins TRBV28 and TRBJ2-7, with TRBD1 matching 7 bases. This CDR3 is 13 amino acids long. From germline, CDR1 is MDHEN and CDR2 SYDVKM. The V and J ends lost 6 bases and 0 bases, in that order; junction bases with no gene match: 2. CDR3 bases: TGTGCCAGCAGAACAGGGGACTCCTACGAGCAGTACTTC. This sequence encodes CASRTGDSYEQYF.